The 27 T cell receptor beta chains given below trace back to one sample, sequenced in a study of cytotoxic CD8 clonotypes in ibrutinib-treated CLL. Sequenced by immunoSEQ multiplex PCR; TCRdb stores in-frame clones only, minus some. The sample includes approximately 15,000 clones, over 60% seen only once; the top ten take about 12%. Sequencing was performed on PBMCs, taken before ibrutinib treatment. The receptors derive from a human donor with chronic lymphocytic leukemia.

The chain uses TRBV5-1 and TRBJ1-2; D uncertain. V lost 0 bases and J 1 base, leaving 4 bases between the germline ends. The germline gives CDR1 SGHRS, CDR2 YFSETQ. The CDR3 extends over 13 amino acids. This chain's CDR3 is CASSLGINYGYTF. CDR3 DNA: TGCGCCAGCAGCTTGGGGATTAACTATGGCTACACCTTC.

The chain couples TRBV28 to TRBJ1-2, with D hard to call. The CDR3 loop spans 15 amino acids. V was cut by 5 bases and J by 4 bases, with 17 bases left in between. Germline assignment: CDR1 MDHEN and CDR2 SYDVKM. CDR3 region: CASSKIQRAGYGYTF. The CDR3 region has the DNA TGTGCCAGCAGTAAGATCCAAAGGGCGGGCTATGGCTACACCTTC.

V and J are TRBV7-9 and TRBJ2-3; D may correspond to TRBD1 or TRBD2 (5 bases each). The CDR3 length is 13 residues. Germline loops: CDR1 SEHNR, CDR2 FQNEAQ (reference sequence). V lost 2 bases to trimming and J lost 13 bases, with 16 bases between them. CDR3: CASSLNPGPGEYF. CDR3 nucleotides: TGTGCCAGCAGCTTAAACCCGGGACCCGGGGAGTATTTT.

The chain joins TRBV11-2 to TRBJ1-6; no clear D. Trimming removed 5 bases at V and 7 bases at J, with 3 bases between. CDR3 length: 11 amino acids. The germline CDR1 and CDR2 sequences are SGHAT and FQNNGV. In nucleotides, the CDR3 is TGTGCCAGCAGCGAGAATTCACCCCTCCACTTT. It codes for CASSENSPLHF.

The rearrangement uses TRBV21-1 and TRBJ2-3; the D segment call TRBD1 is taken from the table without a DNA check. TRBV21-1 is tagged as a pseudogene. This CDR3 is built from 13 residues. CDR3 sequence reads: CASSKVGQGGEYF. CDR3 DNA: TGTGCCAGCAGCAAAGTAGGACAGGGTGGCGAGTATTTT.

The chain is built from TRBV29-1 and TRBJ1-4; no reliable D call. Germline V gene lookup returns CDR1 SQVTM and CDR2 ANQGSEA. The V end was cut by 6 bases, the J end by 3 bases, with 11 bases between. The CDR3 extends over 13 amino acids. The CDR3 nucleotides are TGCAGCGTCCAAAGAAGCTCTAATGAAAAACTGTTTTTT. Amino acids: CSVQRSSNEKLFF.

The CDR3 DNA follows: TGTGCCAGCTCACCACCATACGGTGGACAGGGAGGTCGCACCGGGGAGCTGTTTTTT. Its translation: CASSPPYGGQGGRTGELFF. V is TRBV18 and J is TRBJ2-2, with TRBD1 matching over 8 bases. Trimming took 0 bases from V and 4 from J; bases not matched to a gene: 13. The CDR3 sequence is 19 residues long. CDR1 is KGHSH, CDR2 LQKENI, per germline.

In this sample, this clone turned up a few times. The CDR3 bases are TGTGCCAGCAGTTTTACGCGGCCTAGCACAGATACGCAGTATTTT. Translated: CASSFTRPSTDTQYF. The rearrangement links TRBV28 to TRBJ2-3; D is undetermined. Trimming removed 3 bases at V and 0 bases at J, with 10 bases between. CDR3 length equals 15 residues. The germline gives CDR1 MDHEN, CDR2 SYDVKM.

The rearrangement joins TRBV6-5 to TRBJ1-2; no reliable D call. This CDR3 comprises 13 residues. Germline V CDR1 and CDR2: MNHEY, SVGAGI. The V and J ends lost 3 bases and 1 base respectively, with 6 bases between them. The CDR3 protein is CASSYSLNYGYTF. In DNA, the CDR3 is TGTGCCAGCAGTTATTCACTTAACTATGGCTACACCTTC.

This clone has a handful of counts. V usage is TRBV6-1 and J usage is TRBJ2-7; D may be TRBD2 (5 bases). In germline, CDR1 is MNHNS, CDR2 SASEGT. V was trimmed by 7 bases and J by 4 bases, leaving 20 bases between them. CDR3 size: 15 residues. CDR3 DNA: TGTGCCAGCAACCCAAGGAGGACTGGATTTTACGAGCAGTACGTC. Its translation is CASNPRRTGFYEQYV.

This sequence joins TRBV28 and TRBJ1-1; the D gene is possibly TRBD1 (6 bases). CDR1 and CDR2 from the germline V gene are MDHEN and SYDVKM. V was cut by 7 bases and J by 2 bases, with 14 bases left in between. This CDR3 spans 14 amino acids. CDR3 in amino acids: CASMGRGSNTEAFF. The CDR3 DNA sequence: TGTGCCAGCATGGGCAGGGGAAGTAACACTGAAGCTTTCTTT.

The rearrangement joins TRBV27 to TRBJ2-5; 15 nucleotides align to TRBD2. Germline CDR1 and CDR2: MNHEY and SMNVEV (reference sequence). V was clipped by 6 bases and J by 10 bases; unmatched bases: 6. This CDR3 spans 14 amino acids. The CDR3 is CASRRTSGGGNQYF. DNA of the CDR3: TGTGCCAGCAGAAGGACTAGCGGGGGGGGTAACCAGTACTTC.

CDR3 amino acids: CASSTINPRGGNYGYTF. The CDR3 coding sequence is TGTGCCAGCAGTACGATAAACCCGAGAGGGGGTAACTATGGCTACACCTTC. The J gene is TRBJ1-2, the V gene TRBV28; the D gene is possibly TRBD1 (6 bases). Trimming removed 5 bases from V and 1 base from J, with 20 bases in between. In germline, CDR1 is MDHEN, CDR2 SYDVKM. The CDR3 length is 17 residues.

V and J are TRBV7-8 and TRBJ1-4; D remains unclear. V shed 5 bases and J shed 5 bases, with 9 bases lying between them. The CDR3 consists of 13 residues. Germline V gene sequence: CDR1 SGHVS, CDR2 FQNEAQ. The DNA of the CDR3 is TGTGCCAGCAGCCCTCGTTTCAATGAAAAACTGTTTTTT. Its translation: CASSPRFNEKLFF.

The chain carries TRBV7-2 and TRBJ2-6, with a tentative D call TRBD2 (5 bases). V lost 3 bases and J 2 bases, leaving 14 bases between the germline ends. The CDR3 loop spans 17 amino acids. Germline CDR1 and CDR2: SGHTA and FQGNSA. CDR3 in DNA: TGTGCCAGCAGCTTTTATTTGCGGGCACCTGGGGCCAACGTCCTGACTTTC. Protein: CASSFYLRAPGANVLTF.

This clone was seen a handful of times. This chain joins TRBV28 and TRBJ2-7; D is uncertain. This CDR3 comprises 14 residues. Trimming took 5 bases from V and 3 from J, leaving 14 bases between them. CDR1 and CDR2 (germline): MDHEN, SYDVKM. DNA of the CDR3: TGTGCCAGCAGTGCTCGGGTGAATAGCTACGAGCAGTACTTC. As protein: CASSARVNSYEQYF.

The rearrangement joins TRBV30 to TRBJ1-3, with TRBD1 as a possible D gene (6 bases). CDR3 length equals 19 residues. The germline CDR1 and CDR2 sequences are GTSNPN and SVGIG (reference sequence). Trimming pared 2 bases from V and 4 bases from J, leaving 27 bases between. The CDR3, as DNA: TGTGCCTGGAGTACCATTCGTCCCCCGTCTCGAGGACAGGGAAACACCATATATTTT. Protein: CAWSTIRPPSRGQGNTIYF.

CDR3 in DNA: TGTGCCAGCAGCCCGGGACAGGCCGACTATGGCTACACCTTC. It specifies CASSPGQADYGYTF. V usage is TRBV4-2 and J usage is TRBJ1-2, with 8 bases matching TRBD1. Per germline, CDR1 LGHNA and CDR2 YNFKEQ. The CDR3 is made up of 14 amino acids. V trimming: 4 bases; J trimming: 3 bases; junction bases outside the gene matches: 4.

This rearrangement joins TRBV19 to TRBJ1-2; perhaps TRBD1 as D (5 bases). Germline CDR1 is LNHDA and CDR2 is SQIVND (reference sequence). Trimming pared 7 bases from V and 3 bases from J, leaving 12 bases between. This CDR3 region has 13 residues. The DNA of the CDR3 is TGTGCCAGTACCGGGGACCCCTACTATGGCTACACCTTC. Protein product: CASTGDPYYGYTF.

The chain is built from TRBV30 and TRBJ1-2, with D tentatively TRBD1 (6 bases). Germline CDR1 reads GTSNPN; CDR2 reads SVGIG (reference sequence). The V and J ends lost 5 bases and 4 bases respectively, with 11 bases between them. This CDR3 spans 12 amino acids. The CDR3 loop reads CAWYGTPYGYTF. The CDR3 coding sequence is TGTGCCTGGTATGGGACACCCTATGGCTACACCTTC.

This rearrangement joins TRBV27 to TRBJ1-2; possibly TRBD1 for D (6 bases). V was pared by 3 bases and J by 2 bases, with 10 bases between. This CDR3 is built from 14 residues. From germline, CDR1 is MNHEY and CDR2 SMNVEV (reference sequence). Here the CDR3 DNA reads TGTGCCAGCAGTTTCGGAGGGGGGAACTATGGCTACACCTTC. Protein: CASSFGGGNYGYTF.

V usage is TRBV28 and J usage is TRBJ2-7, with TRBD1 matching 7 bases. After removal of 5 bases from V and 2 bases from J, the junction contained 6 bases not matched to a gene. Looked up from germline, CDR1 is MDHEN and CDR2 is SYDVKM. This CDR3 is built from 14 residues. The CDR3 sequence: CASSAGTAAYEQYF. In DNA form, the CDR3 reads TGTGCCAGCAGTGCCGGGACAGCCGCCTACGAGCAGTACTTC.

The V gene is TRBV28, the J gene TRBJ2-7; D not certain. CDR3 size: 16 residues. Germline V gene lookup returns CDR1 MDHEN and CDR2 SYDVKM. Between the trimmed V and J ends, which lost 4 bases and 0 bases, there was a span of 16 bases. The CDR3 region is CASSSYKLSSSYEQYF. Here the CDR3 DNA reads TGTGCCAGCAGTTCCTATAAGCTGTCAAGCTCCTACGAGCAGTACTTC. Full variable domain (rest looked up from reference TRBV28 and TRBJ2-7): DVKVTQSSRYLVKRTGEKVFLECVQDMDHENMFWYRQDPGLGLRLIYFSYDVKMKEKGDIPEGYSVSREKKERFSLILESASTNQTSMYLCASSSYKLSSSYEQYFGPGTRLTVT.

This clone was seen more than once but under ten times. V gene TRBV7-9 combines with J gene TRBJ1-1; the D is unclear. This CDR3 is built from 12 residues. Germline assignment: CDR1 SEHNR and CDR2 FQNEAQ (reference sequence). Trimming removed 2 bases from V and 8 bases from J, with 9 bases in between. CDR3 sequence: CASSLPGTEAFF. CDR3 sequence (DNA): TGTGCCAGCAGCTTACCGGGCACGGAAGCTTTCTTT.

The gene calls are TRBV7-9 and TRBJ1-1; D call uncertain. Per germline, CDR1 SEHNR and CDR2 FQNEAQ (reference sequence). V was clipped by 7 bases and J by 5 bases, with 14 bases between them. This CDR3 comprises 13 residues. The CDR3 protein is CASIIPTNTEAFF. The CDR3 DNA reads TGTGCCAGCATCATCCCGACAAATACTGAAGCTTTCTTT.

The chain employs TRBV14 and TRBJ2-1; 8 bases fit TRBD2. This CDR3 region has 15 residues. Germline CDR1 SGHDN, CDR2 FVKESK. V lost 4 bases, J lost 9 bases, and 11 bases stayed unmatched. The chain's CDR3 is CASSRPGGRKAEQFF. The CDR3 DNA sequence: TGTGCCAGCAGCCGGCCGGGAGGGAGAAAAGCTGAGCAGTTCTTC.

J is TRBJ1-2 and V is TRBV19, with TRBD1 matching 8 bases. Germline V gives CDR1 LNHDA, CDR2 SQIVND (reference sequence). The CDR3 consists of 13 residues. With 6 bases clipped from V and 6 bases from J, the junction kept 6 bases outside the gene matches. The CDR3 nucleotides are TGTGCCAGTAGCCAGGGGGCTCTGGATGGCTACACCTTC. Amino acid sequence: CASSQGALDGYTF.